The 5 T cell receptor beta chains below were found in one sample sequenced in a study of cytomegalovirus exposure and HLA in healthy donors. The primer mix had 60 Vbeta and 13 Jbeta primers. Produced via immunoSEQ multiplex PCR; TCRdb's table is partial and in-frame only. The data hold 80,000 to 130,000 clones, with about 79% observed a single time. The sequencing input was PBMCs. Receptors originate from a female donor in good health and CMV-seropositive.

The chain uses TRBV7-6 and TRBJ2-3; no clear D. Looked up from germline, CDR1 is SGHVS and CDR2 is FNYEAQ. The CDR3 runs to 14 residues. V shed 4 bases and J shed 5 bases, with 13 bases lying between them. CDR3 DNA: TGTGCCAGCAGCTCCGTCCCGGCAGGAGATACGCAGTATTTT. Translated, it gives CASSSVPAGDTQYF.

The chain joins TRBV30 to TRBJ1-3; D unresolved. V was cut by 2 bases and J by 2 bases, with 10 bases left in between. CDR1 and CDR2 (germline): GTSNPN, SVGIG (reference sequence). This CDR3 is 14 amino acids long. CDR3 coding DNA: TGTGCCTGGAGTCGGTGGGAGCCTGGAAACACCATATATTTT. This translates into CAWSRWEPGNTIYF.

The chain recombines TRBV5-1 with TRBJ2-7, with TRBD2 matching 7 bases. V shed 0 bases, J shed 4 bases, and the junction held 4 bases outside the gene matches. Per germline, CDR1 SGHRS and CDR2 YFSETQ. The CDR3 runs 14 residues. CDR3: CASSLGGREYEQYF. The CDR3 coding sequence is TGCGCCAGCAGCTTGGGAGGGAGGGAATACGAGCAGTACTTC.

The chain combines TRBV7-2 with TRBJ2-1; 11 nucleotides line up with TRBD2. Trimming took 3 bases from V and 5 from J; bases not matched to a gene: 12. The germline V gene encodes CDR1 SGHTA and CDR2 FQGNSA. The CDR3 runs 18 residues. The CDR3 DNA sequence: TGTGCCAGCAGCTTTAGCCCCAGGCTAGCGGGGGGCCACAATGAGCAGTTCTTC. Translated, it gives CASSFSPRLAGGHNEQFF.

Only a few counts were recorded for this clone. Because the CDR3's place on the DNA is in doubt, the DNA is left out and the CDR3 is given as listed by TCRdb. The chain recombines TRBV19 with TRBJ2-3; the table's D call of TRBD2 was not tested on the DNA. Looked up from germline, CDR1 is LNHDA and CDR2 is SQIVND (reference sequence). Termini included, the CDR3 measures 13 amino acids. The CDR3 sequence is CASSIVGRGIKYF.